A single sample gave rise to the 3 T cell receptor beta chains below, sequenced in a study of kidney transplant recipient with SARS-CoV-2 infection. TCRdb re-analysed the reads in MiXCR, keeping a single row per CDR3 protein. This sample has 200,000 to 300,000 distinct CDR3 sequences, with more than 25% found just once. Here the sequenced sample was a blood sample, taken at baseline and on day 111 from a kidney transplant recipient. Source of these receptors: a male patient in his thirties who had COVID-19 and was a kidney transplant recipient. The graft donor may be the source of some T cells.

The chain carries TRBV20-1 and TRBJ2-5; possibly TRBD2 for D (6 bases). With 3 bases removed from V and 0 bases from J, the gap between germline ends came to 17 bases. CDR3 length: 16 amino acids. The germline gives CDR1 DFQATT, CDR2 SNEGSKA (reference sequence). The CDR3 DNA reads TGCAGTGCTAGCATTCATCGGGGGTCAGACCAAGAGACCCAGTACTTC. Its translation: CSASIHRGSDQETQYF.

This clonotype was seen many times. The chain employs TRBV5-8 and TRBJ1-2; D call uncertain. Trimming left V 7 bases short and J 4 bases short, with 23 bases between. This CDR3 spans 16 amino acids. CDR1 and CDR2 (germline): SGHTS, YDEGEE. CDR3: CASFTHHPRKTYGYTF. CDR3 in DNA: TGTGCCAGCTTCACCCATCATCCACGAAAGACCTATGGCTACACCTTC. Full variable domain (remainder filled in from reference TRBV5-8 and TRBJ1-2): EAGVTQSPTHLIKTRGQQATLRCSPISGHTSVYWYQQALGLGLQFLLWYDEGEERNRGNFPPRFSGRQFPNYSSELNVNALELEDSALYLCASFTHHPRKTYGYTFGSGTRLTVV.

This clonotype was seen at least ten times. CDR3 in DNA: TGTGCCAGCAGTGATACCCGGAGAGCCATAGAAAACGAGCAGTACTTC. It translates to CASSDTRRAIENEQYF. The chain employs TRBV12-3 or TRBV12-4 and TRBJ2-7, with D uncertain. This CDR3 comprises 16 residues. V lost 5 bases, J lost 5 bases, and 22 bases lay in between.